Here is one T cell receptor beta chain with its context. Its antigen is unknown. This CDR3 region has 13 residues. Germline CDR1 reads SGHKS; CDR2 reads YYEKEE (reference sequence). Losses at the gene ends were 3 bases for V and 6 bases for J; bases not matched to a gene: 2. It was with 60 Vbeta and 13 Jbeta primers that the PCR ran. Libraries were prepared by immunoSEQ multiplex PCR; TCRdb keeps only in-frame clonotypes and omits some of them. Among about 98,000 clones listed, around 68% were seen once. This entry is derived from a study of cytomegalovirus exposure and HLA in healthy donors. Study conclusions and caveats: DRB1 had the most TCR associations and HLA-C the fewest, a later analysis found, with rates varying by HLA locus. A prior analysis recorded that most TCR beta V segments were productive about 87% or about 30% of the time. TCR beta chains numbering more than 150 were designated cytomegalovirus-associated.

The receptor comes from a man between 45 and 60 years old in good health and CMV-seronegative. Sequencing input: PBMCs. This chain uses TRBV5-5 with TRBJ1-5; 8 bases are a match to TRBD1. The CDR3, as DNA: TGTGCCAGCAGCTCGGACAGGGTTCAGCCCCAGCATTTT. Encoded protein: CASSSDRVQPQHF.